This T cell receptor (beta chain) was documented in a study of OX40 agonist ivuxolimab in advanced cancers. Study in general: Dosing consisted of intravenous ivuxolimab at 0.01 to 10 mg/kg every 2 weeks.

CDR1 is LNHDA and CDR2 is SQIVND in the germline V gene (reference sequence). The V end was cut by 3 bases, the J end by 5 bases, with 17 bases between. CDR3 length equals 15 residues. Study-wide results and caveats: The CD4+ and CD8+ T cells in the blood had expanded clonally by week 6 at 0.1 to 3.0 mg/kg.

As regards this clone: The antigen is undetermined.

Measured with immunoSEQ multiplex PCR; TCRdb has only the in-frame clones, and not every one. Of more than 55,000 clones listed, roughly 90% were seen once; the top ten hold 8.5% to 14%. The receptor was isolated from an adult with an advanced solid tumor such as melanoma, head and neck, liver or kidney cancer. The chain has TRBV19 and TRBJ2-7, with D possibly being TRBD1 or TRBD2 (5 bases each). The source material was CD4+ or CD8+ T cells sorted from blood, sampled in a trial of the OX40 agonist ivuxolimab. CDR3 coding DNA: TGTGCCAGTAGTATGCAACCCCGGGGCCTCAACGAGCAGTACTTC. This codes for CASSMQPRGLNEQYF.